Listed here is a single T cell receptor (beta chain). Authors' data handling: Amplification of reference gene primers provided the estimated nucleated cell counts. The assay was immunoSEQ multiplex PCR, and TCRdb's table has in-frame clones only and misses some. V and J calls and clone size are copied from that table; D and trimming were computed from the DNA. The sample contains 25,000 to 35,000 clones, roughly 65% of which appear only once. This sample stems from a study of blood T cell repertoires in COVID-19. Study as a whole: Samples representing acute and convalescent COVID-19 were sourced from the United States, Italy and Spain. Nucleic acid was either cDNA or gDNA, and it came from T cells, B-cell-depleted T cells, or PBMCs.

With V trimmed by 6 bases and J by 13 bases, 7 bases remained unmatched. In germline, CDR1 is SNHLY, CDR2 FYNNEI. This CDR3 has 11 amino acids. Sequenced sample: peripheral blood. This clonotype was sampled from a human donor in a cohort sampled during active COVID-19. V is TRBV2 and J is TRBJ1-1; 8 bases are shared with TRBD1. Written as DNA, the CDR3 is TGTGCCAGCAGAGAGGACAGGGCGGTTTTCTTT. This sequence encodes CASREDRAVFF. Using reference TRBV2 and TRBJ1-1 for the parts outside the CDR3, the full variable domain is EPEVTQTPSHQVTQMGQEVILRCVPISNHLYFYWYRQILGQKVEFLVSFYNNEISEKSEIFDDQFSVERPDGSNFTLKIRSTKLEDSAMYFCASREDRAVFFGQGTRLTVV.